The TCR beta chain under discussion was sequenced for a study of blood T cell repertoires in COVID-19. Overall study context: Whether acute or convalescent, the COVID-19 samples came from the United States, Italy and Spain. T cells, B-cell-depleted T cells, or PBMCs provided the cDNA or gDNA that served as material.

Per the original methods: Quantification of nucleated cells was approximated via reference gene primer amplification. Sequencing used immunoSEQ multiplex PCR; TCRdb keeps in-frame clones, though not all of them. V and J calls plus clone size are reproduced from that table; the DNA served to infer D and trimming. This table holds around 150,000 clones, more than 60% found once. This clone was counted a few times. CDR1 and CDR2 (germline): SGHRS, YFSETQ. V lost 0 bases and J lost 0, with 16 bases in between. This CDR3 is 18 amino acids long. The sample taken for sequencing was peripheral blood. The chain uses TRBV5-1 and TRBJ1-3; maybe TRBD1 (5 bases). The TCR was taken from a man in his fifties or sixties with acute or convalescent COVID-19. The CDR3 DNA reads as TGCGCCAGCAGCTTGGTAGGGCAGGGAGGTCCCTCTGGAAACACCATATATTTT. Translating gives CASSLVGQGGPSGNTIYF. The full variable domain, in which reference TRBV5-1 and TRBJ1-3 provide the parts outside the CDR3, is KAGVTQTPRYLIKTRGQQVTLSCSPISGHRSVSWYQQTPGQGLQFLFEYFSETQRNKGNFPGRFSGRQFSNSRSEMNVSTLELGDSALYLCASSLVGQGGPSGNTIYFGEGSWLTVV.